This T cell receptor beta chain derives from a study of T cells expressing NK-cell markers (dated by TCRdb to 2018 to 2020). Notes on the research overall: TCR beta-chain repertoires were profiled in sorted CD3+CD56+NKG2C+, CD3+CD56+NKG2C- and CD3+CD56-NKG2C+ T-cell subsets from several donors. Among the eight sequenced donors, seven were HCMV-seropositive and one was HCMV-seronegative. The eight sequenced donors were randomly selected healthy volunteers, three men and five women. Sequencing of the libraries produced 2 x 150 bp reads on Illumina HiSeq 2000/2500, MiSeq or NextSeq. Study-wide findings and limitations: It remained unclear whether the expanded NKG2C-expressing T cell clones were specific for HCMV antigens. For more than 5 donors, the dominant CD3+CD56+NKG2C+ clonotypes were among the top 10 CD8+ clonotypes and accounted for about 1.0-7.5% of CD8+ T cells. Those dominant clonotypes were again the most abundant among CD3+CD56-NKG2C+ cells in a few donors, at roughly 25-65%.

Based on the germline V gene, the CDR1 and CDR2 sequences are SGHDT and YYEEEE. Including cysteine and phenylalanine, the CDR3 has 18 amino acids. No DNA sequence is on record. HCMV serostatus was determined by detecting HCMV-specific IgG in serum with a commercial ELISA kit. Ficoll density gradient centrifugation was used to isolate peripheral blood mononuclear cells from blood. The sample was run on an Illumina HiSeq 2000. The TCR beta cDNA libraries were made using 5'RACE template switching, a step that added both a universal primer site and unique molecular identifiers. Synthesis of cDNA was primed from the TCR beta constant segment and was followed by two consecutive PCR amplification steps. As for the original processing: MIGEC handled demultiplexing of the reads and grouping by UMI, while MiTCR was used to assemble and quantify clonotypes. To exclude erroneous sequences, only TCR cDNA sequences supported by at least two reads were retained. The tcR package was used for downstream repertoire analysis, with clonotypes matched between fractions based on CDR3 nucleotide sequence plus V segment. VDJmatch was used to annotate antigen specificity against VDJdb, with one amino acid substitution in CDR3 allowed. TCRdb reprocessed the reads, and each CDR3 protein sequence is entered once, without DNA. The V and J calls were determined by TCRdb, not by the authors. The sample table holds about 260,000 distinct CDR3 sequences. The ten largest account for approximately 0.41% of the sample.

A word on this clonotype: Its antigen is unknown.

The sequenced sample was blood T cells: a sorted CD56 or NKG2C T cell subset, CD4+ or CD8+ T cells, or bulk PBMC T cells (not recorded which). The source of this sequence is a man between 18 and 35 years old in good health. Donor details come from another sample of the same person, matched by shared clones. The chain employs TRBV5-6 and TRBJ2-3; the D call of TRBD2 rests on TCRdb alone, since no DNA is present to check it. CDR3 region: CASSLNFAGAKNTDTQYF.